This TCR beta chain was observed in a study of T cell responses to AZD1222 COVID-19 vaccine. Study in general: Second-dose schedules of about 4 or about 12 weeks were combined.

TCRdb keeps only in-frame clones here, not all; method: immunoSEQ multiplex PCR. The sample includes 75,000 to 85,000 clones, approximately 90% of them seen just once. Trimming cost V 5 bases and J 5 bases, with 16 bases left between them. Germline loops: CDR1 LNHDA, CDR2 SQIVND (reference sequence). CDR3 length equals 15 residues. In regard to this clone: The antigen is undetermined.

Findings and caveats of the study: Repertoire sampling was restricted to post-peak T cell response timepoints. It should be noted that donors were predominantly white British and more often female, and clonal diversity was possibly underestimated. Only six or seven AZD1222 recipients were seropositive at baseline.

The receptor was isolated from an adult in good health. This chain joins TRBV19 and TRBJ1-5; D is uncertain. The sample consisted of peripheral blood, taken on day 0 of AZD1222 vaccination. CDR3 protein: CASSPYPLADQPQHF. The CDR3 DNA sequence: TGTGCCAGTAGTCCCTATCCCTTAGCGGATCAGCCCCAGCATTTT.